This T cell receptor beta chain was documented in a study of cytomegalovirus exposure and HLA in healthy donors. With respect to this clone: Its antigen is not known.

PCR primers comprised 60 Vbeta and 13 Jbeta primers. The method was immunoSEQ multiplex PCR; TCRdb's version includes in-frame clones alone and lacks a portion of them. Altogether approximately 220,000 clones are present, roughly 80% being singletons, with the ten largest covering around 3%. Notes on the study in general: A missense DCLRE1C variant was associated with V- and J-gene trimming of TCR beta chains in a later analysis, and an independent cohort replicated the association. A later analysis appeared to link common viral pathogens to several of the most significant clusters. Most TCRs appeared rarely, but some public TCRs recurred in many donors.

The germline gives CDR1 SGDLS, CDR2 YYNGEE. This CDR3 is built from 17 residues. The ends lost 3 bases at V and 3 bases at J; junction bases unmatched: 11. This sequence was found in a man aged 25-45 years in good health and CMV-seronegative. J is TRBJ1-1 and V is TRBV9; 10 nucleotides align to TRBD1. The sequenced sample was PBMCs. Here the CDR3 reads CASSAYPGTGADTEAFF. The CDR3 nucleotides read TGTGCCAGCAGCGCATATCCCGGGACAGGGGCGGACACTGAAGCTTTCTTT.